This TCR beta chain was captured by sequencing in a study of blood T cell repertoires in COVID-19. In the study overall: COVID-19 samples, acute and convalescent, were from the United States, Italy and Spain. PBMCs, B-cell-depleted T cells, or T cells provided the cDNA or gDNA that made up the material.

In the original workflow: Amplifying reference gene primers gave estimates of nucleated cell counts. Generated by immunoSEQ multiplex PCR, the TCRdb table keeps only in-frame clones and is missing some. V, J and clone size are taken as reported in that table, and D and trimming were inferred from the DNA itself. The profile shows approximately 99,000 clones, roughly 78% of them singletons. CDR3 length: 17 amino acids. This chain connects TRBV21-1 to TRBJ2-1; the DNA was not used to check the table's D call, TRBD2. TRBV21-1 is flagged as a pseudogene. Material: peripheral blood. The sequence was collected from a woman aged 80 or older with active or convalescent COVID-19. The CDR3 loop reads CASSKAGVGSSYNEQFF. CDR3 nucleotides: TGTGCCAGCAGCAAAGCTGGAGTCGGAAGCTCCTACAATGAGCAGTTCTTC.